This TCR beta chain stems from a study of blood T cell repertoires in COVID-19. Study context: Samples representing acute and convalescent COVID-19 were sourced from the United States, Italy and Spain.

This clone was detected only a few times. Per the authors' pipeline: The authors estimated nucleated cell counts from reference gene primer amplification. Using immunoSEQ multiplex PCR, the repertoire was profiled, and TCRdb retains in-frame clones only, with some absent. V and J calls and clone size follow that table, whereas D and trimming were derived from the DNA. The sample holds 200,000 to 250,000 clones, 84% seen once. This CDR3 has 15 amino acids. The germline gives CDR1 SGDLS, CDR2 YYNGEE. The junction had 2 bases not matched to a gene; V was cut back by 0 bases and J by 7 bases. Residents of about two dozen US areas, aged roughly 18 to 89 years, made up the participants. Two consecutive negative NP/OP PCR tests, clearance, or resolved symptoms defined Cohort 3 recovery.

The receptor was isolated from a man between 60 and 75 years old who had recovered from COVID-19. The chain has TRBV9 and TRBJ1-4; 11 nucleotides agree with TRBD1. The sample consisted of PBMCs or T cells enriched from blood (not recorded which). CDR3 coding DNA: TGTGCCAGCAGCGTAGGGACAGGGGGCCCTGAAAAACTGTTTTTT. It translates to CASSVGTGGPEKLFF.